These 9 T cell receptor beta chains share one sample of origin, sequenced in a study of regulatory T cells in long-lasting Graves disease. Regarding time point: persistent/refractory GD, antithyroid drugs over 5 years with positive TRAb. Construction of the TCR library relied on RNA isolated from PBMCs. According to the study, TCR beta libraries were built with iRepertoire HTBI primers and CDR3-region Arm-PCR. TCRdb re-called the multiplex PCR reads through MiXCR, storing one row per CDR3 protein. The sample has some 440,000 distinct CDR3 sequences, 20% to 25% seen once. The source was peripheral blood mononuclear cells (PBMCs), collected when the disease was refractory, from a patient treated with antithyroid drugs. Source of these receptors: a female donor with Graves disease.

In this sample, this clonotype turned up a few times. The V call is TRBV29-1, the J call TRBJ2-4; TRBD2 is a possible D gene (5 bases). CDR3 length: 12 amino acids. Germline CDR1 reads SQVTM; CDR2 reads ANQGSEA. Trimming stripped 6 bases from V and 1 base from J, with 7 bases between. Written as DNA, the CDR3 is TGCAGCGTGAGCGGTGCCAAAAACATTCAGTACTTC. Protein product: CSVSGAKNIQYF.

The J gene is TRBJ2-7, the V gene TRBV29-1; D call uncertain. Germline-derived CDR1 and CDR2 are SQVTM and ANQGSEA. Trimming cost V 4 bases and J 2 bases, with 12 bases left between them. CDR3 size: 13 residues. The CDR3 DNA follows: TGCAGCGTTGTTCTTCAGCTGACCTACGAGCAGTACTTC. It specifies CSVVLQLTYEQYF.

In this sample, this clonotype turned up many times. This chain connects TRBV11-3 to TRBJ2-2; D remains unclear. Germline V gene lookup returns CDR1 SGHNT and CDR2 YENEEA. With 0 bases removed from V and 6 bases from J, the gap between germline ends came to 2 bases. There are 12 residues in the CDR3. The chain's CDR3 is CASSLDAGELFF. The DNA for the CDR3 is TGTGCCAGCAGCTTAGACGCCGGGGAGCTGTTTTTT.

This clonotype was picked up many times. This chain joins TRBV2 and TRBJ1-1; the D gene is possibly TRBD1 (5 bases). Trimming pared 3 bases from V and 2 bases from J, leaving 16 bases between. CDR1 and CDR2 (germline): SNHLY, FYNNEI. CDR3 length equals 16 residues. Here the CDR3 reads CASSDGARHLNTEAFF. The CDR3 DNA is TGTGCCAGCAGTGATGGGGCGAGACACCTTAACACTGAAGCTTTCTTT.

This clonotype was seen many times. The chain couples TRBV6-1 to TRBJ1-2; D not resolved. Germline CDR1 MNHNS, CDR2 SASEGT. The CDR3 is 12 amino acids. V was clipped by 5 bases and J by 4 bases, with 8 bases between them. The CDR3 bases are TGTGCCAGCAGTAAGGAATCCTATGGCTACACCTTC. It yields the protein CASSKESYGYTF.

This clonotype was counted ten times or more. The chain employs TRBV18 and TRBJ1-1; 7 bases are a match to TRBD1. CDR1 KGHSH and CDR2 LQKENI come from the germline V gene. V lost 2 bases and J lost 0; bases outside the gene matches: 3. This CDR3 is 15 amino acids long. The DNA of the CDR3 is TGTGCCAGCTCACCAGGACAGGCGATGAACACTGAAGCTTTCTTT. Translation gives CASSPGQAMNTEAFF.

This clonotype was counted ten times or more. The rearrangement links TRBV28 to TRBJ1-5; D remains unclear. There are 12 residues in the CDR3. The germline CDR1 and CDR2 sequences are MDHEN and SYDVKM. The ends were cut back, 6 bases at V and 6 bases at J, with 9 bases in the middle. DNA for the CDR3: TGTGCCAGCAGGGACCCCAGTCAGCCCCAGCATTTT. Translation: CASRDPSQPQHF. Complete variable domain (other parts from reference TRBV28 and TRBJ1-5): DVKVTQSSRYLVKRTGEKVFLECVQDMDHENMFWYRQDPGLGLRLIYFSYDVKMKEKGDIPEGYSVSREKKERFSLILESASTNQTSMYLCASRDPSQPQHFGDGTRLSIL.

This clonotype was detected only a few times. The CDR3 nucleotides read TGTGCCAGCGGAGACAGGGGAAGCAATCAGCCCCAGCATTTT. Its protein product is CASGDRGSNQPQHF. The chain combines TRBV7-9 with TRBJ1-5, with 8 bases lining up with TRBD1. The germline V gene encodes CDR1 SEHNR and CDR2 FQNEAQ (reference sequence). The CDR3 has 14 amino acids. Trimming took 8 bases from V and 1 from J; bases not matched to a gene: 4.

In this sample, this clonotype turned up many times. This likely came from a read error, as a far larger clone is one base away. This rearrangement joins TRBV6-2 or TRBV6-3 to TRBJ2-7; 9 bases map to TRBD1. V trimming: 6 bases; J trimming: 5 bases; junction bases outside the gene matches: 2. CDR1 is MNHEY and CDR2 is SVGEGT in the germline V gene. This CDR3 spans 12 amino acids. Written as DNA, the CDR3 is TGTGCCAGCAGCCGGGACAGGGACGAGCAGTACTTC. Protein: CASSRDRDEQYF.